Here is one T cell receptor beta chain with its context. Its antigen is currently unknown. V was clipped by 1 base and J by 1 base, with 14 bases between them. The CDR3 covers 18 residues. Looked up from germline, CDR1 is LGHNA and CDR2 is YSLEER. This specimen belongs to a study of T cell responses to AZD1222 COVID-19 vaccine. Findings and limits, study-wide: Reports indicate that nearly half of spike-specific TCRs are directed at unmutated variant regions. A rise in Spike-specific TCR breadth and depth followed two AZD1222 doses. Repertoires in all cases were sampled only once the peak T cell response had passed.

Generated by immunoSEQ multiplex PCR, the TCRdb table keeps only in-frame clones and is missing some. The data hold approximately 130,000 clones, with about 89% observed a single time. The chain links TRBV4-3 to TRBJ1-6; D might be TRBD1 (6 bases). Sequencing was performed on peripheral blood, taken on day 0 of AZD1222 vaccination. This TCR was sampled from an adult in good health. In DNA form, the CDR3 reads TGCGCCAGCAGCCAAGCAACTCAGGGGAGTTCCTATAATTCACCCCTCCACTTT. This gives the protein CASSQATQGSSYNSPLHF.